The 30 T cell receptor beta chains below come from one sample, sequenced in a study of T cells in Graves' hyperthyroidism and ophthalmopathy. Amplification yielded TCR beta CDR3 regions, with RNA transcripts as the source. First-round RT-PCR of the TCR CDR3 relied on the HTBI primer set. Via MiXCR, TCRdb re-called the multiplex PCR reads, giving one row per CDR3 protein. The data hold around 660,000 distinct CDR3 sequences, with nearly 45% observed a single time. Sample: peripheral blood or thyroid tissue (not recorded which). These receptors were taken from an adult man with Graves' disease, either hyperthyroidism or ophthalmopathy (not recorded which).

The chain has TRBV10-3 and TRBJ1-5, with D unclear. V lost 0 bases and J lost 0, with 9 bases in between. The germline V gene has CDR1 ENHRY and CDR2 SYGVKD. The CDR3 runs 16 residues. The DNA for the CDR3 is TGTGCCATCAGTGAGTCAGGGCAGGCTAGCAATCAGCCCCAGCATTTT. Translated, it gives CAISESGQASNQPQHF.

This chain links TRBV2 with TRBJ2-7; D gene unclear. V was shortened by 2 bases and J by 3 bases, with 11 bases between the two germline ends. This CDR3 has 14 amino acids. The germline gives CDR1 SNHLY, CDR2 FYNNEI. CDR3 coding DNA: TGTGCCAGCAGTGAATATGAGTTGGGCTACGAGCAGTACTTC. Amino acids: CASSEYELGYEQYF.

This clonotype appeared a few times. The J gene is TRBJ1-1, the V gene TRBV10-3; 8 positions agree with TRBD1. In germline, CDR1 is ENHRY, CDR2 SYGVKD. CDR3 length: 13 residues. The V gene end was trimmed by 7 bases and the J gene end by 4 bases; junction bases not matched to a gene: 5. The CDR3 bases are TGTGCCATCAATACAGGGGGAAGCACTGAAGCTTTCTTT. Protein sequence: CAINTGGSTEAFF.

This clonotype showed up just a few times. The CDR3 sequence: CASIRTGGTYEQYF. In DNA, the CDR3 is TGTGCCAGCATCCGGACAGGGGGCACCTACGAGCAGTACTTC. The chain combines TRBV2 with TRBJ2-7, with 11 bases matching TRBD1. The V gene end was trimmed by 7 bases and the J gene end by 2 bases; junction bases not matched to a gene: 4. This CDR3 comprises 14 residues. Germline V CDR1 and CDR2: SNHLY, FYNNEI.

This clonotype was counted a few times. The rearrangement links TRBV19 to TRBJ1-5; D call uncertain. The CDR3 consists of 17 residues. Germline V gene lookup returns CDR1 LNHDA and CDR2 SQIVND (reference sequence). Deletions cut 6 bases from V and 2 bases from J, with 20 bases between. CDR3 amino acids: CASRPTIGLIGNQPQHF. DNA for the CDR3: TGTGCCAGTAGACCTACAATCGGGTTGATTGGCAATCAGCCCCAGCATTTT.

The sample holds many counts of this clonotype. The rearrangement joins TRBV7-9 to TRBJ2-2; D is ambiguous. V was cut by 10 bases and J by 0 bases, with 15 bases left in between. CDR3 length: 15 amino acids. CDR1 and CDR2 from the germline V gene are SEHNR and FQNEAQ (reference sequence). In DNA, the CDR3 is TGTGCCACCAACACGATACGGGCGAACACCGGGGAGCTGTTTTTT. It translates to CATNTIRANTGELFF.

The chain employs TRBV5-1 and TRBJ1-1, with a tentative D call TRBD1 (5 bases). V lost 6 bases, J lost 0 bases, and 18 bases lay in between. Germline CDR1 is SGHRS and CDR2 is YFSETQ. The CDR3 is 16 residues long. In DNA, the CDR3 is TGCGCCAGCATGAGCAGGGCGGCGGGGATGAACACTGAAGCTTTCTTT. Translated: CASMSRAAGMNTEAFF. Full variable domain (outside the CDR3, taken from reference TRBV5-1 and TRBJ1-1): KAGVTQTPRYLIKTRGQQVTLSCSPISGHRSVSWYQQTPGQGLQFLFEYFSETQRNKGNFPGRFSGRQFSNSRSEMNVSTLELGDSALYLCASMSRAAGMNTEAFFGQGTRLTVV.

As to this clonotype: One junction end does not reproduce the germline sequence, and a read error may be involved. This sequence joins TRBV10-3 and TRBJ1-5; 10 bases agree with TRBD1. The germline CDR1 and CDR2 sequences are ENHRY and SYGVKD. The length of the CDR3 is 15 residues. Written as DNA, the CDR3 is TGTGCCAGCAGTGGGACAGGGGCCGCGAATCAGCCCCAGCATTTT. It is translated as CASSGTGAANQPQHF.

V and J are TRBV29-1 and TRBJ1-1; D possibly corresponds to TRBD1 (5 bases). From germline, CDR1 is SQVTM and CDR2 ANQGSEA. The CDR3 covers 13 residues. V was trimmed by 7 bases and J by 1 base, leaving 13 bases between them. The CDR3, as DNA: TGCAGCGCTGCCTTGGGGACGAACACTGAAGCTTTCTTT. Translated, it gives CSAALGTNTEAFF.

Notes on this clonotype: This sequence may be a read error, since a much larger clone differs from it by one base. This sequence joins TRBV29-1 and TRBJ2-5, with D possibly matching TRBD2 (5 bases). CDR1 is SQVTM and CDR2 is ANQGSEA in the germline V gene. The CDR3 runs 13 residues. With 1 base removed from V and 2 bases from J, the gap between germline ends came to 8 bases. This CDR3 is CSVEGRVQETQYF. DNA for the CDR3: TGCAGCGTTGAAGGGCGGGTTCAAGAGACCCAGTACTTC.

This clonotype was recorded many times. V usage is TRBV10-3 and J usage is TRBJ2-5; tentative D call: TRBD2 (6 bases). Germline CDR1 and CDR2: ENHRY and SYGVKD. Trimming cost V 7 bases and J 2 bases, with 14 bases left between them. The CDR3 is 14 amino acids. The CDR3 bases are TGTGCCATCATGAAATCGACTAGTCAAGAGACCCAGTACTTC. Protein product: CAIMKSTSQETQYF.

This clonotype has ten or more counts. The rearrangement uses TRBV29-1 and TRBJ1-2; D is undetermined. This CDR3 has 13 amino acids. Trimming removed 7 bases from V and 3 bases from J, with 15 bases in between. Germline CDR1 is SQVTM and CDR2 is ANQGSEA. The CDR3 reads CSAGEIRHYGYTF. In DNA, the CDR3 is TGCAGCGCTGGGGAAATCCGCCACTATGGCTACACCTTC.

On this clonotype: A junction end diverges from the germline sequence, so it may reflect a read error. V usage is TRBV20-1 and J usage is TRBJ1-2; D perhaps matches TRBD1 (5 bases). This CDR3 comprises 8 residues. Germline V gene data show CDR1 as DFQATT and CDR2 as SNEGSKA (reference sequence). The CDR3 nucleotides read TGCAGCGGGGAGGAGGGACCCTTC. As protein: CSGEEGPF.

This clonotype came up a few times. This chain links TRBV25-1 with TRBJ1-2; 10 bases are a match to TRBD1. The ends lost 9 bases at V and 3 bases at J; junction bases unmatched: 4. CDR1 MGHDK and CDR2 SYGVNS come from the germline V gene. The CDR3 is made up of 13 amino acids. The CDR3 loop reads CASRTGGDYGYTF. In nucleotides, the CDR3 is TGTGCCAGTAGGACAGGGGGGGACTATGGCTACACCTTC.

This clonotype was counted a few times. This CDR3 reads CSVEDKFGGREAFF. CDR3 coding DNA: TGCAGCGTTGAAGATAAGTTTGGAGGCCGTGAAGCTTTCTTT. The chain links TRBV29-1 to TRBJ1-1; D remains ambiguous. V lost 0 bases and J lost 7, with 15 bases in between. From germline, CDR1 is SQVTM and CDR2 ANQGSEA. The CDR3 consists of 14 residues.

For this clonotype: A read error may be the cause here, since a much bigger clone is one base away. The V call is TRBV29-1, the J call TRBJ2-5, with 8 positions matching TRBD1. CDR3 length: 15 amino acids. Unmatched junction bases numbered 21, after V lost 6 bases and J lost 12 bases. Germline V lookup: CDR1 SQVTM, CDR2 ANQGSEA. CDR3 amino acids: CSVSNQGAPSEGKYF. CDR3 DNA: TGCAGCGTCTCGAACCAGGGGGCGCCGAGTGAGGGAAAGTACTTC.

The chain is built from TRBV15 and TRBJ1-5; no clear D gene. The CDR3 is 17 residues long. Germline-derived CDR1 and CDR2 are LNHNV and YYDKDF (reference sequence). The ends were cut back, 3 bases at V and 0 bases at J, with 15 bases in the middle. This chain's CDR3 is CATSSEAVGSSNQPQHF. CDR3 DNA sequence: TGTGCCACCAGCAGTGAAGCGGTCGGGTCTAGCAATCAGCCCCAGCATTTT.

This clonotype was detected a few times. This chain's CDR3 is CSAIDRVGQPQHF. The CDR3 DNA reads as TGCAGTGCTATCGACAGGGTGGGTCAGCCCCAGCATTTT. The chain links TRBV20-1 to TRBJ1-5; 7 nucleotides line up with TRBD1. This CDR3 has 13 amino acids. Germline V gene sequence: CDR1 DFQATT, CDR2 SNEGSKA (reference sequence). V was clipped by 4 bases and J by 6 bases; unmatched bases: 6.

Only a few counts were recorded for this clonotype. The rearrangement links TRBV12-3 or TRBV12-4 to TRBJ2-5, with TRBD1 matching 11 bases. This CDR3 has 15 amino acids. Germline trimming cut 1 base from V and 6 bases from J; bases unmatched to any gene: 4. The CDR3 protein is CASSLGTGGWKTQYF. The CDR3 DNA sequence: TGTGCCAGCAGTTTAGGGACAGGGGGCTGGAAGACCCAGTACTTC.

The chain employs TRBV24-1 and TRBJ2-7; 7 bases are a match to TRBD1. With V trimmed by 5 bases and J by 10 bases, 10 bases remained unmatched. Germline CDR1 is KGHDR and CDR2 is SFDVKD. The CDR3 spans 13 residues. DNA for the CDR3: TGTGCCACCAGTGCGCGACAGGGAGACAATCAGTACTTC. Translation: CATSARQGDNQYF.

This clonotype was counted a single time. This may be a read error: a much more frequent sequence differs by one nucleotide. The missing conserved phenylalanine or tryptophan at the end of this CDR3 makes a read error likely. The V and J genes are TRBV15 and TRBJ2-7; D remains ambiguous. The germline V gene encodes CDR1 LNHNV and CDR2 YYDKDF (reference sequence). There are 14 residues in the CDR3. The V end lost 0 bases, the J end lost 2 bases, and 8 bases lay between the germline ends. The CDR3 nucleotides read TGTGCCACCAGCAGAGATCAATTGGCCTACGAGCAGTACCTC. This encodes CATSRDQLAYEQYL.

This clonotype has ten or more counts. This rearrangement joins TRBV29-1 to TRBJ1-1; 7 bases are shared with TRBD1. After removal of 5 bases from V and 7 bases from J, the junction contained 7 bases not matched to a gene. CDR3 length: 12 residues. CDR1 is SQVTM and CDR2 is ANQGSEA in the germline V gene. Written as DNA, the CDR3 is TGCAGCGTTTCCGACAGGGTGGGTGAAGCTTTCTTT. This codes for CSVSDRVGEAFF.

The chain couples TRBV7-8 to TRBJ1-6; 10 nucleotides line up with TRBD1. Trimming took 4 bases from V and 14 from J; bases not matched to a gene: 11. The CDR3 covers 15 residues. The germline V gene encodes CDR1 SGHVS and CDR2 FQNEAQ. CDR3 DNA sequence: TGTGCCAGCAGCTACCCCGGGACAGGGGAAGGAACCCTCCACTTT. This encodes CASSYPGTGEGTLHF.

Many counts were recorded for this clonotype. V gene TRBV7-9 combines with J gene TRBJ1-3; tentative D call: TRBD1 (5 bases). The V and J ends lost 5 bases and 0 bases respectively, with 11 bases between them. CDR1 and CDR2 (germline): SEHNR, FQNEAQ (reference sequence). The length of the CDR3 is 15 residues. The CDR3 loop reads CASSPGTGSGNTIYF. Here the CDR3 DNA reads TGTGCCAGCAGCCCCGGGACTGGCTCTGGAAACACCATATATTTT.

This clonotype was detected many times. The gene calls are TRBV12-3 or TRBV12-4 and TRBJ1-4; no clear D. This CDR3 spans 11 amino acids. Deletions cut 3 bases from V and 15 bases from J, with 11 bases between. The CDR3 here is CASSLLGIMFF. The CDR3 DNA reads as TGTGCCAGCAGTTTGTTGGGTATAATGTTTTTT.

CDR3 sequence (DNA): TGTGCCAGCAGCTTAGTCCCAAATAATTCACCCCTCCACTTT. Its translation: CASSLVPNNSPLHF. The rearrangement links TRBV7-8 to TRBJ1-6; D remains ambiguous. V dropped 1 base and J dropped 5 bases, with 6 bases sitting between them. Germline V gene data show CDR1 as SGHVS and CDR2 as FQNEAQ. CDR3 length: 14 residues.

The chain links TRBV29-1 to TRBJ1-2; D is unresolved. V lost 8 bases and J lost 1, with 11 bases in between. This CDR3 is built from 12 residues. CDR1 is SQVTM and CDR2 is ANQGSEA in the germline V gene. CDR3 region: CSTAGDNYGYTF. CDR3 nucleotide sequence: TGCAGCACGGCCGGGGATAACTATGGCTACACCTTC.

This chain uses TRBV12-3 or TRBV12-4 with TRBJ1-1; tentatively, D is TRBD1 (6 bases). This CDR3 contains 16 residues. Trimming took 5 bases from V and 1 from J, leaving 17 bases between them. CDR3 in amino acids: CASSRNQGYTNTEAFF. The CDR3 nucleotides are TGTGCCAGCAGTAGGAACCAGGGGTATACGAACACTGAAGCTTTCTTT.

There are many counts of this clonotype. The V gene is TRBV7-9, the J gene TRBJ2-7; 8 nucleotides match TRBD1. Germline loops: CDR1 SEHNR, CDR2 FQNEAQ (reference sequence). This CDR3 has 13 residues. V was clipped by 5 bases and J by 3 bases; unmatched bases: 3. The CDR3 loop reads CASSAGTGYEQYF. CDR3 bases: TGTGCCAGCAGCGCAGGGACAGGCTACGAGCAGTACTTC.

About this clonotype itself: A read error is possible here, since a much larger clone lies one base away. CDR3 region: CASSSTGWGQYF. In nucleotides, the CDR3 is TGTGCCAGCAGCTCGACAGGCTGGGGGCAGTACTTC. The chain recombines TRBV6-6 with TRBJ2-7, with a weak D call TRBD1 (6 bases). The CDR3 extends over 12 amino acids. Trimming took off 6 bases at V and 9 bases at J, with 15 bases between the two ends. Germline loops: CDR1 MNHNY, CDR2 SVGAGI (reference sequence).